A selection of T cell receptor beta chains follows, all from one sample in a study of shared clonotypes between healthy human individuals. Some clones are missing from TCRdb's copy, which holds only in-frame ones; the method was immunoSEQ multiplex PCR. The data show about 2.2 million clones, with approximately 94% seen just once and around 1.7% held by the top ten. The specimen was naive CD8+ T cells from PBMCs. The receptor source for this set is a man aged 18 to 29 in good health. Some clones in this sample may be carry-over from other donors' samples. Both conserved end residues are part of each CDR3.

V	J	length	CDR3
TRBV4-3	TRBJ1-3	17	CASSQAEDREAGNTIYF
TRBV9	TRBJ1-5	13	CASSPWGEQPQHF
TRBV5-6	TRBJ2-7	14	CASSLEAQLYEQYF
TRBV28	TRBJ2-3	15	CASSYLSRRTDTQYF
TRBV19	TRBJ2-1	14	CASSSHGRINEQFF
TRBV7-9	TRBJ2-1	15	CASSFFSGANNEQFF
TRBV2	TRBJ1-2	11	CAIGTAYGYTF
TRBV6-1	TRBJ1-2	16	CASSEWAGAVNYGYTF
TRBV6-1	TRBJ2-7	15	CASSPIAGAHYEQYF
TRBV5-6	TRBJ1-2	13	CASSLEGEYGYTF
TRBV13	TRBJ2-3	17	CASSTGLAGISTDTQYF
TRBV27	TRBJ1-5	15	CASSLSGMGNQPQHF
TRBV11-2	TRBJ2-7	16	CASSLAPGASSYEQYF
TRBV6-6	TRBJ2-2	12	CASSVGTGELFF
TRBV27	TRBJ2-1	16	CASSRGPGAGDHEQFF
TRBV19	TRBJ2-7	15	CASRSISRDSYEQYF
TRBV10-3	TRBJ2-7	15	CAISEPGSGSYEQYF
TRBV7-9	TRBJ2-1	18	CASTRRFSDRGSYNEQFF
TRBV4-1	TRBJ2-1	18	CASSHSPSVLARGNEQFF
TRBV7-9	TRBJ1-1	13	CASSLVENTEAFF
TRBV19	TRBJ2-3	14	CATSEGEVADTQYF
TRBV27	TRBJ2-3	15	CASSLYRGGSDTQYF
TRBV5-5	TRBJ1-2	15	CASSLSHRAMHGYTF
TRBV6-5	TRBJ2-1	14	CASSYGQQYNEQFF
TRBV6-1	TRBJ2-7	15	CASSEAASHRYEQYF
TRBV27	TRBJ1-3	15	CASSLQGDPGNTIYF
TRBV19	TRBJ2-2	15	CASSFWTSNTGELFF
TRBV28	TRBJ2-1	15	CASSFSEGIYNEQFF
TRBV18	TRBJ2-7	16	CASSPLSGAETYEQYF
TRBV18	TRBJ2-7	14	CASSPGTGPYEQYF
TRBV7-6	TRBJ2-3	14	CASSPEGGTDTQYF
TRBV27	TRBJ1-1	16	CASSLSLGTENTEAFF
TRBV30	TRBJ1-2	13	CALVGTRSFGYTF
TRBV5-5	TRBJ2-1	20	CASTSFFTSGSNTPYNEQFF
TRBV5-6	TRBJ2-1	16	CASSSRTSGGGIEQFF
TRBV2	TRBJ1-2	13	CASSRGGNYGYTF
TRBV7-9	TRBJ2-2	15	CASSRLGSISGELFF